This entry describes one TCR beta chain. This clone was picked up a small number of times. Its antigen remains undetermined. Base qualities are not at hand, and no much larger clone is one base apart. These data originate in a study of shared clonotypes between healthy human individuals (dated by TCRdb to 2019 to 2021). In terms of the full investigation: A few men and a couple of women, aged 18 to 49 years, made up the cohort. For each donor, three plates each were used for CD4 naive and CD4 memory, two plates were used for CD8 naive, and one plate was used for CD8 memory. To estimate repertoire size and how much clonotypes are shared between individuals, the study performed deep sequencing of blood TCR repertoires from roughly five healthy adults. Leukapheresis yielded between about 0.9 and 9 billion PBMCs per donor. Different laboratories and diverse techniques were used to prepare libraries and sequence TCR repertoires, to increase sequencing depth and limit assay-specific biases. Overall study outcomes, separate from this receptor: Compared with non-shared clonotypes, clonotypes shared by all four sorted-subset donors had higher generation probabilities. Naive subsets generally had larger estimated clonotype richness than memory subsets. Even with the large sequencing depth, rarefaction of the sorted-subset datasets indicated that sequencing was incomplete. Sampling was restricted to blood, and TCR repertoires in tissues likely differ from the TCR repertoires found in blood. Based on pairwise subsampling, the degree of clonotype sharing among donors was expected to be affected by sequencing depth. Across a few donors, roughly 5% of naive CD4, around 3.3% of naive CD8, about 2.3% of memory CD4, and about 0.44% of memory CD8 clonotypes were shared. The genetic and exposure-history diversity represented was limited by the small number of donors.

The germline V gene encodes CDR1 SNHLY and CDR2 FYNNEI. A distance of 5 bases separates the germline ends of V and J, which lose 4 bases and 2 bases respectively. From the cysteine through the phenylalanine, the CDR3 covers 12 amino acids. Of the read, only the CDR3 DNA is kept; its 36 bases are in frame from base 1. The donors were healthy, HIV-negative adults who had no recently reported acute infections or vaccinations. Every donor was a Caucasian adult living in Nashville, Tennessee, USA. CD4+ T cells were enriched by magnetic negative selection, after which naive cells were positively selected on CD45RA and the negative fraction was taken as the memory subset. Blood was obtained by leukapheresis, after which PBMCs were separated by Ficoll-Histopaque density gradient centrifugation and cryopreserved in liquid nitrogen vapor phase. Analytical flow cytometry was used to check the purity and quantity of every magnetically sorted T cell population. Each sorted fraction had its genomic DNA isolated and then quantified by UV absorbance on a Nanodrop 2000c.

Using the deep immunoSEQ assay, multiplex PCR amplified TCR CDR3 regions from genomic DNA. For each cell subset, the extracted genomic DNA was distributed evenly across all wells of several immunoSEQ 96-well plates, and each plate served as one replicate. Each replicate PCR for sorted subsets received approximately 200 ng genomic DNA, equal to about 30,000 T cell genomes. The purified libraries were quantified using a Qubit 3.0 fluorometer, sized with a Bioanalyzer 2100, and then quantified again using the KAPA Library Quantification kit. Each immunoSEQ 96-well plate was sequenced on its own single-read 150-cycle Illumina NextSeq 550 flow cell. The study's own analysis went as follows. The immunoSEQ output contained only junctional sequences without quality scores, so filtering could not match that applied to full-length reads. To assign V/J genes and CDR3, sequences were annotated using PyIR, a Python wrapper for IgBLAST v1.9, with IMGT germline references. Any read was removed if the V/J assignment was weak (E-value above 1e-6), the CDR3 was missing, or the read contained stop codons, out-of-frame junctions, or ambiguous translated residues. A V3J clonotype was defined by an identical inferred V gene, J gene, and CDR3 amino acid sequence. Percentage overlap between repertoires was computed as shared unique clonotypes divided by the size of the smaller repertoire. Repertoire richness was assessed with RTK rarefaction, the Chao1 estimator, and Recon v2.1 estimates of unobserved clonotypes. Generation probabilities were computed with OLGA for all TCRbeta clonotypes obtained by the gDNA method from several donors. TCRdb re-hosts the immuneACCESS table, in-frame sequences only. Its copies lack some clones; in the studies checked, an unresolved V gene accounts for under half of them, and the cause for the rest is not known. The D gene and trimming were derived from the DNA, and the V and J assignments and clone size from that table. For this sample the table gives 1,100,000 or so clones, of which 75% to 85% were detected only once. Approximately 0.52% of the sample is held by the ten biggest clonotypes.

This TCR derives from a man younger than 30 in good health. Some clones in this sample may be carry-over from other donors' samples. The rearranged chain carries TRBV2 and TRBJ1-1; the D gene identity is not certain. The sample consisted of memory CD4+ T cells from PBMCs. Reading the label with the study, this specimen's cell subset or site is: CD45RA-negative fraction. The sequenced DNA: TGTGCCAGCAGTGGTGGTAACACTGAAGCTTTCTTT. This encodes CASSGGNTEAFF.